The clone carrying this T cell receptor beta chain came up a few times. Antigen: not known. The authors reverse transcribed all of the isolated RNA, so sequencing captured expressed TCRB transcripts. The protocol was immunoSEQ multiplex PCR, while the TCRdb copy is restricted to in-frame clones and leaves out a portion. The sample holds more than 150,000 clones, about 9% seen once. The sample originates from a study of beta chain features in type 1 diabetes. Study-wide findings and caveats: In every one of the four CD4+ subsets, TCRB CDR3s were moderately but significantly shorter in Type 1 diabetes patients. There were fewer insertions and more deletions at the VDJ junctions of type 1 diabetes patients.

CDR3 length: 19 residues. Germline V gives CDR1 SGHRS, CDR2 YFSETQ. Deletions cut 4 bases from V and 0 bases from J, with 22 bases between. A heparinised blood draw that averaged around 0.12 L was obtained once from each donor. Sequencing used central memory CD4+ T cells from blood. The chain is built from TRBV5-1 and TRBJ2-2; possible D gene TRBD1, 5 bases. The receptor was isolated from a woman under 40 with type 1 diabetes. The CDR3 sequence is CASSPQMPTGPANTGELFF. CDR3 nucleotides: TGCGCCAGCAGCCCGCAGATGCCAACAGGACCCGCGAACACCGGGGAGCTGTTTTTT.